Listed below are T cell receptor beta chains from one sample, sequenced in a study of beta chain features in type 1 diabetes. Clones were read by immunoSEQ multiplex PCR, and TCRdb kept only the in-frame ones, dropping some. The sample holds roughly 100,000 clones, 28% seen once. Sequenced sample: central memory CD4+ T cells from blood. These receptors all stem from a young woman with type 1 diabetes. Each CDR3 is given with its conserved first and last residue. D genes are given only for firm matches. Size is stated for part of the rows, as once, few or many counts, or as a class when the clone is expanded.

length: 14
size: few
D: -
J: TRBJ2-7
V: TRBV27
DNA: TGTGCCAGCCGAGTCCGCGCAGGGTCCTACGAGCAGTACTTC
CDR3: CASRVRAGSYEQYF

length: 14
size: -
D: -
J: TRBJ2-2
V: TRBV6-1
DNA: TGTGCCAGCAGCGTGACAGGAACCACCGGGGAGCTGTTTTTT
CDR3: CASSVTGTTGELFF

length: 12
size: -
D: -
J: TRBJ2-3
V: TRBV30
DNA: TGTGCCTGGAGGAGGCGAACAGATACGCAGTATTTT
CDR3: CAWRRRTDTQYF

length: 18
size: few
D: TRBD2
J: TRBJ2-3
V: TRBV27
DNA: TGTGCCACCCAACCCGAGGGACTACCCGGCTCCGGCACAGATACGCAGTATTTT
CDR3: CATQPEGLPGSGTDTQYF

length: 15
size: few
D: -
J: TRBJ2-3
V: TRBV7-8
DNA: TGTGCCAGCCGATACGGAGCCTCGGAGACAGATACGCAGTATTTT
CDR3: CASRYGASETDTQYF

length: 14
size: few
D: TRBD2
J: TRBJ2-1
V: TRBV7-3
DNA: TGTGCCAGCAGCTTACGAGCAGCGGGAAATGAGCAGTTCTTC
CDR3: CASSLRAAGNEQFF

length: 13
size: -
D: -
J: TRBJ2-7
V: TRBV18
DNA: TGTGCCAGCTCAATAGGAGGGGTCTACGAGCAGTACTTC
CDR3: CASSIGGVYEQYF

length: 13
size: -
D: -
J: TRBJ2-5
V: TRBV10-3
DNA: TGTGCCATCAGTGACCCACGGGGAGAGACCCAGTACTTC
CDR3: CAISDPRGETQYF

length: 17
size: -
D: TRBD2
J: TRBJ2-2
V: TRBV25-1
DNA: TGTGCCAGCAGTGAATCGGGGGGAGGGCCGGGAACCGGGGAGCTGTTTTTT
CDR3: CASSESGGGPGTGELFF

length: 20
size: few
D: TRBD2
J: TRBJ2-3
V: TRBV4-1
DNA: TGCGCCAGCAGCCAATTTACCGGGACTAGCGGGAGGTCTAGCACAGATACGCAGTATTTT
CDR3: CASSQFTGTSGRSSTDTQYF

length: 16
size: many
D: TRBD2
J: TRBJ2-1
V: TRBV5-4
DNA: TGTGCCAGCAGCTTGGGTACTAGCGGGAGAACCAATGAGCAGTTCTTC
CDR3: CASSLGTSGRTNEQFF

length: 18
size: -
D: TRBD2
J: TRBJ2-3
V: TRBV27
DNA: TGTGCCAGCAGTTTAAAGATTCCTAGCGGGGCCAACACAGATACGCAGTATTTT
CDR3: CASSLKIPSGANTDTQYF

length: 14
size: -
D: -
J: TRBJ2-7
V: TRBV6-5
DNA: TGTGCCAGCAGGGACAGTTGGAGAGATTACGAGCAGTACTTC
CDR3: CASRDSWRDYEQYF

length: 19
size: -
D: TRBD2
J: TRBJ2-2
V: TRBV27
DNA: TGTGCCAGCAGTCCGGACAGGGGACTAGCGGGGACGAACACCGGGGAGCTGTTTTTT
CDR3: CASSPDRGLAGTNTGELFF

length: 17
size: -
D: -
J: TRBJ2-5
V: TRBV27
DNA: TGTGCCAGCCAGCGTACCTCAGGGGGGATTCATCAAGAGACCCAGTACTTC
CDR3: CASQRTSGGIHQETQYF

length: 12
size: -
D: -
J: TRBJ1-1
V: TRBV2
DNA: TGTGCCAGTCAGGGAGGGTACACTGAAGCTTTCTTT
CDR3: CASQGGYTEAFF

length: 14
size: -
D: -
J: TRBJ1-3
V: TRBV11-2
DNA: TGTGCCAGTTCCCACAGGGTCTCTGGAAACACCATATATTTT
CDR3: CASSHRVSGNTIYF

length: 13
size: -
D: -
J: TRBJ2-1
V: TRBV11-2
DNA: TGTGCCAGCAACTCATCAAGACTAGTCGTGCAGTTCTTC
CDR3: CASNSSRLVVQFF

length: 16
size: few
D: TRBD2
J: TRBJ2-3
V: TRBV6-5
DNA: TGTGCCAGCAGTTACTCCGCGACTAGCGGCACAGATACGCAGTATTTT
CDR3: CASSYSATSGTDTQYF

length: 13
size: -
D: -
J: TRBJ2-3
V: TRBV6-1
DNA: TGTGCCAGCAGTGCACGGAGCACAGATACGCAGTATTTT
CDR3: CASSARSTDTQYF

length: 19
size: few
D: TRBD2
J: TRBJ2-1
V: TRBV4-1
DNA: TGCGCCAGCAGCCATCCGGGACTAGCGGGAGGGGTTGGTAACAATGAGCAGTTCTTC
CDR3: CASSHPGLAGGVGNNEQFF

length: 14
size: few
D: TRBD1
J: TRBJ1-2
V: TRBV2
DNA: TGTGCCAGCAGCCGGGACAGGGATTTCTATGGCTACACCTTC
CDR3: CASSRDRDFYGYTF

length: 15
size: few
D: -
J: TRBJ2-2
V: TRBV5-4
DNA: TGTGCCAGCAGCTTAGTCGGGAGTGACACCGGGGAGCTGTTTTTT
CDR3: CASSLVGSDTGELFF

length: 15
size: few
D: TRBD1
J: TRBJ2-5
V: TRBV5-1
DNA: TGCGCCAGCAGCTCCTTCCCGGGACAGGGAGTGCCCCAGTACTTC
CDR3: CASSSFPGQGVPQYF

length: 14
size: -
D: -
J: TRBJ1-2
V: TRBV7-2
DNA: TGTGCCAGCAGCTTGACCCCAGGGAAGGGGGGCTACACCTTC
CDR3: CASSLTPGKGGYTF

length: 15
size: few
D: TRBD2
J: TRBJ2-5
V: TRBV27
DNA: TGTGCCAGCAGTTCCGGACTAGCGGCTCAAGAGACCCAGTACTTC
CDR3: CASSSGLAAQETQYF

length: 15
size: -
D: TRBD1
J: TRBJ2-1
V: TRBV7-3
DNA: TGTGCCAGCAGCTTAGTGGGACAGGACGGCAATGAGCAGTTCTTC
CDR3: CASSLVGQDGNEQFF

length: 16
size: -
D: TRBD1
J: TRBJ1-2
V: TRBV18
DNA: TGTGCCAGCTCAACCGGCGGGACAGCCCTTTACTATGGCTACACCTTC
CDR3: CASSTGGTALYYGYTF

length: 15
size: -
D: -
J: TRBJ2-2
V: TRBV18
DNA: TGTGCCAGCTCCCCTCGGCCAGGGCAGGACGGGGAGCTGTTTTTT
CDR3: CASSPRPGQDGELFF

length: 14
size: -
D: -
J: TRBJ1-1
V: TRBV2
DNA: TGTGCCAGCAGTGCGCTGGGCACGAACACTGAAGCTTTCTTT
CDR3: CASSALGTNTEAFF

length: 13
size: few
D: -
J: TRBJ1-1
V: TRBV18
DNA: TGTGCCAGCCGACCTCAGGGTGGCACTGAAGCTTTCTTT
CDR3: CASRPQGGTEAFF

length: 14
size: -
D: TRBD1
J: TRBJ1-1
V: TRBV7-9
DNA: TGTGCCAGCAGCTCTGAAGACAGGGAAACTGAAGCTTTCTTT
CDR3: CASSSEDRETEAFF

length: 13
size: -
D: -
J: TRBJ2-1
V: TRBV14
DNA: TGTGCCAGCAGCCGCTGGAGCGGTACGCTAGCGTTCTTC
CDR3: CASSRWSGTLAFF

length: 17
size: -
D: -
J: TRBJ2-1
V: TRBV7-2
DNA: TGTGCCAGCAGCTTAGATTTACCCCTCAGGGGAATTCGGGAGCAGTTCTTC
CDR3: CASSLDLPLRGIREQFF

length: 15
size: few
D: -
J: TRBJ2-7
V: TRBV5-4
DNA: TGTGCCAGCAGCTTGGATCCGGGTGGATCCTACGAGCAGTACTTC
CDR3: CASSLDPGGSYEQYF

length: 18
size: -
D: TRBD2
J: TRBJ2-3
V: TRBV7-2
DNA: TGTGCCAGCAGCTTTTTCCTGGGGACTAGCGGGAGCAGAGATACGCAGTATTTT
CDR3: CASSFFLGTSGSRDTQYF

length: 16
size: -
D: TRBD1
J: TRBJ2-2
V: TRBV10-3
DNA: TGTGCCAGCACCCGGGACAGCACCTCGGGCACCGGGGAGCTGTTTTTT
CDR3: CASTRDSTSGTGELFF

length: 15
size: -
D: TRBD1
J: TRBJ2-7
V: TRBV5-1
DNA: TGCGCCAGCAGCTTTGGGGACAGGGGCTCCTACGAGCAGTACTTC
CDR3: CASSFGDRGSYEQYF

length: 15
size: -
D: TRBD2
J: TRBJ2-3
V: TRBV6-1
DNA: TGTGCCAGCAGCGCCATAGCGGGAGGGCCAGATACGCAGTATTTT
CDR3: CASSAIAGGPDTQYF

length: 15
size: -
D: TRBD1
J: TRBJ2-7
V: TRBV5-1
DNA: TGCGCCAGCAGCCCGGGGACAGGTCTTCCCTACGAGCAGTACTTC
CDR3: CASSPGTGLPYEQYF

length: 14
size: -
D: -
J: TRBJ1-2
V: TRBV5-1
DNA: TGCGCCAGCAGCTTTGGTAATCGTGGTAGTGGCTACACCTTC
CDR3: CASSFGNRGSGYTF

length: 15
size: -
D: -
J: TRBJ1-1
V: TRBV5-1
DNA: TGCGCCAGCAGCTTGGATGCAGGGATTACGGTTGAAGCTTTCTTT
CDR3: CASSLDAGITVEAFF

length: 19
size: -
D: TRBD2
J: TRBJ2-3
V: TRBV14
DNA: TGTGCCAGCAGCCAGTATACGGCGGGAGTATTCCCCCGGCCAGATACGCAGTATTTT
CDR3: CASSQYTAGVFPRPDTQYF